A single sample gave rise to the 5 T cell receptor beta chains below, sequenced in a study of blood T cell repertoires in COVID-19. Sequenced by immunoSEQ multiplex PCR; TCRdb stores in-frame clones only, minus some. The table includes 100,000 to 150,000 clones, less than 85% detected once. What was sequenced was peripheral blood. These receptors all come from a woman aged 55 to 70 with acute or convalescent COVID-19.

The CDR3: CASGLGGGMNTEAFF. The CDR3 nucleotides are TGTGCTAGTGGTTTGGGGGGAGGGATGAACACTGAAGCTTTCTTT. The V gene is TRBV12-5, the J gene TRBJ1-1; D gene uncertain. Germline assignment: CDR1 LGHNT and CDR2 FRNRAP. The germline V and J ends were trimmed by 1 base and 0 bases, with 9 bases remaining between them. The CDR3 length is 15 residues.

This chain links TRBV6-5 with TRBJ1-5, with 7 bases matching TRBD1. Germline lookup yields CDR1 MNHEY and CDR2 SVGAGI. There are 13 residues in the CDR3. Trimming at V came to 6 bases and at J to 4 bases, leaving 3 bases not matched to a gene. Here the CDR3 reads CASSRDRNQPQHF. The CDR3 DNA is TGTGCCAGCAGCCGGGACAGAAATCAGCCCCAGCATTTT.

There are many counts of this clone. The gene calls are TRBV5-6 and TRBJ2-7, with D hard to call. V gave up 1 base and J gave up 3 bases, with 8 bases separating them. Germline V gene lookup returns CDR1 SGHDT and CDR2 YYEEEE. The CDR3 loop spans 13 amino acids. CDR3 nucleotide sequence: TGTGCCAGCAGCTTGTTGGAGTACTACGAGCAGTACGTC. It specifies CASSLLEYYEQYV.

This chain connects TRBV12-3 or TRBV12-4 to TRBJ1-4; no clear D gene. V dropped 6 bases and J dropped 8 bases, with 13 bases sitting between them. The CDR3 totals 13 residues. CDR3 in amino acids: CASRIGQVEKLFF. CDR3 sequence (DNA): TGTGCCAGCAGGATTGGGCAGGTCGAAAAACTGTTTTTT.

V and J are TRBV3-1 (or the pseudogene TRBV3-2) and TRBJ2-5; D perhaps matches TRBD1 (5 bases). The V gene's germline CDR1 is LGHDT and CDR2 YNNKEL (reference sequence). Deletions cut 4 bases from V and 2 bases from J, with 11 bases between. The CDR3 totals 14 residues. Here the CDR3 DNA reads TGTGCCAGCAGCCGTCGGACAAATCAAGAGACCCAGTACTTC. Its translation: CASSRRTNQETQYF.